The clone carrying this TCR beta chain was counted only a few times. Its antigen is unknown. Unique molecular identifiers were incorporated when the TCRbeta library was constructed. TCRdb processed the PCR reads anew with MiXCR; each CDR3 protein has one entry. Of approximately 650,000 distinct CDR3 sequences in the sample, under 15% are singletons; the top ten hold about 0.79%. The data derive from a study of T-cell reconstitution after alpha-beta-depleted transplantation in children. Study-wide results and caveats: T-cell numbers and diversity one year post-transplant derived largely from freshly generated T cells.

V was shortened by 5 bases and J by 9 bases, with 20 bases between the two germline ends. CDR1 is SGHDN and CDR2 is FVKESK in the germline V gene. The CDR3 totals 16 residues. The chain carries TRBV14 and TRBJ1-6; D unresolved. This sample comprised PBMCs, obtained before TCRalphabeta/CD19-depleted stem cell transplant. The clonotype comes from a girl aged 2-10 years with congenital amegakaryocytic thrombocytopenia, due to receive a stem cell transplant. CDR3 DNA: TGTGCCAGCAGCGCCCGGATCGACCCAGCCACTTCACCCCTCCACTTT. Translating gives CASSARIDPATSPLHF.